A selection of T cell receptor beta chains follows, all from one sample in a study of type 1 regulatory T cells. The antigens these receptors bind are not known. Each CDR3 protein is one row after TCRdb ran MiXCR on the reads. The table records roughly 46,000 distinct CDR3 sequences, 9% to 15% of them present only once. The sequencing sample was made of cultured non-Tr1 T cells, either the whole culture or a sorted T cell fraction (not recorded which). The receptors stem from a human donor in good health. The CDR3 runs from the conserved cysteine through the conserved F or W. D genes are given only for firm matches. Rows give clone size only sometimes, using once, few, many, or a class for an expanded clone.

v_call: TRBV5-1
clone_size: many
d_call: TRBD2
j_call: TRBJ2-1
cdr3_nt: TGCGCCAGCAGCTTGACTAGCGGGTCCTACAATGAGCAGTTCTTC
cdr3_aa: CASSLTSGSYNEQFF

v_call: TRBV6-4
clone_size: many
d_call: TRBD2
j_call: TRBJ2-1
cdr3_nt: TGTGCCAGCAGTGCCTCGGGGGGTGAGCAGTTCTTC
cdr3_aa: CASSASGGEQFF

v_call: TRBV5-1
clone_size: many
d_call: NA
j_call: TRBJ2-1
cdr3_nt: TGCGCCAGCAGCTTGGCCATTGATGAGCGGGAGCAGTTCTTC
cdr3_aa: CASSLAIDEREQFF

v_call: TRBV2
clone_size: many
d_call: NA
j_call: TRBJ1-6
cdr3_nt: TGTGCCGGTAAAGAGCAGGCTTTGAATTCACCCCTCCACTTT
cdr3_aa: CAGKEQALNSPLHF

v_call: TRBV5-6
clone_size: many
d_call: NA
j_call: TRBJ2-5
cdr3_nt: TGTGCCAGCAGCTTAACAGGGAAGACCCAGTACTTC
cdr3_aa: CASSLTGKTQYF

v_call: TRBV28
clone_size: NA
d_call: TRBD2
j_call: TRBJ2-1
cdr3_nt: TGTGCCAGCAATATAGCGGGAGGGCCTAATGAGCAGTTCTTC
cdr3_aa: CASNIAGGPNEQFF

v_call: TRBV4-3
clone_size: few
d_call: NA
j_call: TRBJ1-2
cdr3_nt: TGCGCCAGCAGCCAAGATTGGGCAGCAGCTAACTATGGCTACACCTTC
cdr3_aa: CASSQDWAAANYGYTF

v_call: TRBV5-1
clone_size: many
d_call: TRBD1
j_call: TRBJ1-4
cdr3_nt: TGCGCCAGCAGCCCTATAAAGACAGGGCGCGAAAAACTGTTTTTT
cdr3_aa: CASSPIKTGREKLFF

v_call: TRBV20-1
clone_size: many
d_call: TRBD2
j_call: TRBJ2-1
cdr3_nt: TGCAGTGCTCGGGGACTAGCGGGAGCTTATGAGCAGTTCTTC
cdr3_aa: CSARGLAGAYEQFF

v_call: TRBV5-1
clone_size: few
d_call: TRBD1
j_call: TRBJ2-5
cdr3_nt: TGCGCCAGCAGAAGGGGGACAGGGGAGACCCAGTACTTC
cdr3_aa: CASRRGTGETQYF

v_call: TRBV12-3/TRBV12-4
clone_size: few
d_call: TRBD1
j_call: TRBJ2-7
cdr3_nt: TGTGCCAGCAGTCGACAGGGGCCCTACGAGCAGTACTTC
cdr3_aa: CASSRQGPYEQYF

v_call: TRBV12-2
clone_size: many
d_call: NA
j_call: TRBJ1-6
cdr3_nt: TGTGCAAGTCGCTTAAATTGGTTACGCCTTCTCGAAAATTCACCCCTCCACTTT
cdr3_aa: CASRLNWLRLLENSPLHF

v_call: TRBV15
clone_size: few
d_call: TRBD2
j_call: TRBJ2-1
cdr3_nt: TGTGCCATCGGGACTAGCGGGATTCTGGGTGAGCAGTTCTTC
cdr3_aa: CAIGTSGILGEQFF

v_call: TRBV20-1
clone_size: NA
d_call: NA
j_call: TRBJ1-6
cdr3_nt: TGCAGTGCTGGAAGAGAGGGGACGAGACCCCTCCACTTT
cdr3_aa: CSAGREGTRPLHF

v_call: TRBV12-3/TRBV12-4
clone_size: many
d_call: NA
j_call: TRBJ1-2
cdr3_nt: TGTGCCAGCAGTCCCGGGACGGCTAACTATGGCTACACCTTC
cdr3_aa: CASSPGTANYGYTF

v_call: TRBV6-1
clone_size: few
d_call: TRBD2
j_call: TRBJ2-7
cdr3_nt: TGTGCCAGCAGTCCACGTGAACTAGCGAGATCATACGAGCAGTACTTC
cdr3_aa: CASSPRELARSYEQYF

v_call: TRBV20-1
clone_size: many
d_call: NA
j_call: TRBJ2-1
cdr3_nt: TGCAGTGCTAGAGTGAGGAGGGGCTCCTACAATGAGCAGTTCTTC
cdr3_aa: CSARVRRGSYNEQFF

v_call: TRBV20-1
clone_size: NA
d_call: NA
j_call: TRBJ1-5
cdr3_nt: TGCAGTGCTAGAGATAGTAATGGAAGACCCCAGCATTTT
cdr3_aa: CSARDSNGRPQHF

v_call: TRBV20-1
clone_size: NA
d_call: TRBD1
j_call: TRBJ1-5
cdr3_nt: TGCAGTGTCCGGACAGGGTCTCAGCCCCAGCATTTT
cdr3_aa: CSVRTGSQPQHF

v_call: TRBV5-4
clone_size: many
d_call: TRBD1
j_call: TRBJ2-7
cdr3_nt: TGTGCCAGCAGCAACAGGGGGAAGTACGAGCAGTACTTC
cdr3_aa: CASSNRGKYEQYF

v_call: TRBV5-1
clone_size: many
d_call: NA
j_call: TRBJ2-1
cdr3_nt: TGCGCCAGCAGCTTGGGACTAGATCCTCTTGAGCAGTTCTTC
cdr3_aa: CASSLGLDPLEQFF

v_call: TRBV30
clone_size: NA
d_call: NA
j_call: TRBJ1-2
cdr3_nt: TGTGCCTGGAGTGTTAATCAGGATCGGGGCTACACCTTC
cdr3_aa: CAWSVNQDRGYTF

v_call: TRBV29-1
clone_size: few
d_call: TRBD2
j_call: TRBJ2-1
cdr3_nt: TGCAGCGTGACTAGCGGGATTGGTGAGCAGTTCTTC
cdr3_aa: CSVTSGIGEQFF

v_call: TRBV28
clone_size: many
d_call: NA
j_call: TRBJ1-5
cdr3_nt: TGTGCCAGCAGTCCAACCCTTGGGGATCAGCCCCAGCATTTT
cdr3_aa: CASSPTLGDQPQHF

v_call: TRBV3-1
clone_size: few
d_call: NA
j_call: TRBJ2-7
cdr3_nt: TGTGCCAGCAGCCAAGTTTCATTTAGCGGATTCTACGAGCAGTACTTC
cdr3_aa: CASSQVSFSGFYEQYF

v_call: TRBV5-5
clone_size: few
d_call: NA
j_call: TRBJ2-6
cdr3_nt: TGTGCCAGCAGCCGCGATCGGTTGGAGGCCAACGTCCTGACTTTC
cdr3_aa: CASSRDRLEANVLTF

v_call: TRBV5-1
clone_size: NA
d_call: TRBD2
j_call: TRBJ2-7
cdr3_nt: TGCGCCAGCAGCTCGTTAGCGGGATACGAGCAGTACTTC
cdr3_aa: CASSSLAGYEQYF

v_call: TRBV30
clone_size: NA
d_call: TRBD2
j_call: TRBJ2-5
cdr3_nt: TGTGCCTTGGCCCCCGGGAGGACAGAGACCCAGTACTTC
cdr3_aa: CALAPGRTETQYF

v_call: TRBV20-1
clone_size: many
d_call: NA
j_call: TRBJ2-3
cdr3_nt: TGCAGTGCTCGTAGGGGTACAGATACGCAGTATTTT
cdr3_aa: CSARRGTDTQYF

v_call: TRBV12-3/TRBV12-4
clone_size: many
d_call: TRBD1
j_call: TRBJ1-1
cdr3_nt: TGTGCCAGCAGTCAGACAGGGGACACTGAAGCTTTCTTT
cdr3_aa: CASSQTGDTEAFF

v_call: TRBV20-1
clone_size: many
d_call: TRBD2
j_call: TRBJ2-3
cdr3_nt: TGCAGTGCTAGGTGGACGACTAGCGGGGGCACAGATACGCAGTATTTT
cdr3_aa: CSARWTTSGGTDTQYF

v_call: TRBV12-3/TRBV12-4
clone_size: many
d_call: TRBD2
j_call: TRBJ2-3
cdr3_nt: TGTGCCAGCAGTTTTAGCGGGATAGCCACAGATACGCAGTATTTT
cdr3_aa: CASSFSGIATDTQYF

v_call: TRBV5-1
clone_size: many
d_call: NA
j_call: TRBJ2-5
cdr3_nt: TGCGCCAGCAGCTTCCAAGCGGCGGAGACCCAGTACTTC
cdr3_aa: CASSFQAAETQYF

v_call: TRBV7-8
clone_size: many
d_call: NA
j_call: TRBJ1-5
cdr3_nt: TGTGCCAGCAGCCAAGGAACAGGGACGGGCAATCAGCCCCAGCATTTT
cdr3_aa: CASSQGTGTGNQPQHF

v_call: TRBV25-1
clone_size: NA
d_call: TRBD1
j_call: TRBJ1-4
cdr3_nt: TGTGCCAGCAGTGAACACAGGGGAAATGAAAAACTGTTTTTT
cdr3_aa: CASSEHRGNEKLFF

v_call: TRBV20-1
clone_size: few
d_call: TRBD1
j_call: TRBJ2-5
cdr3_nt: TGCAGTGCTCAACTGACAGGGCGAGAGACCCAGTACTTC
cdr3_aa: CSAQLTGRETQYF

v_call: TRBV5-1
clone_size: NA
d_call: NA
j_call: TRBJ2-1
cdr3_nt: TGCGCCAGCAGCTTAGTCGGGCCTGTCGGTGAGCAGTTCTTC
cdr3_aa: CASSLVGPVGEQFF

v_call: TRBV3-1
clone_size: few
d_call: NA
j_call: TRBJ1-5
cdr3_nt: TGTGCCAGCAGCCAAGGCATCGGTGGTAATCAGCCCCAGCATTTT
cdr3_aa: CASSQGIGGNQPQHF

v_call: TRBV20-1
clone_size: many
d_call: NA
j_call: TRBJ2-3
cdr3_nt: TGCAGTGCTACCCCTAGGGGTACGCAGTATTTT
cdr3_aa: CSATPRGTQYF

v_call: TRBV9
clone_size: many
d_call: TRBD2
j_call: TRBJ2-2
cdr3_nt: TGTGCCAGCAGCGTACAGTCTAGCGGGAGAAGGGAGCTGTTTTTT
cdr3_aa: CASSVQSSGRRELFF

v_call: TRBV5-1
clone_size: few
d_call: TRBD2
j_call: TRBJ2-3
cdr3_nt: TGCGCCAGCAGCTCTACCGGGACTAGCCTTGGCACAGATACGCAGTATTTT
cdr3_aa: CASSSTGTSLGTDTQYF

v_call: TRBV19
clone_size: many
d_call: NA
j_call: TRBJ1-5
cdr3_nt: TGTGCCAGTAGTCCAATCCGCAAGACGGTTAGCAATCAGCCCCAGCATTTT
cdr3_aa: CASSPIRKTVSNQPQHF

v_call: TRBV12-3/TRBV12-4
clone_size: NA
d_call: TRBD1
j_call: TRBJ1-1
cdr3_nt: TGTGCCAGCAGACCGACAGGGTCGAATGAAGCTTTCTTT
cdr3_aa: CASRPTGSNEAFF

v_call: TRBV7-6
clone_size: few
d_call: TRBD2
j_call: TRBJ2-6
cdr3_nt: TGTGCCAGCAGCCTACGGGGGGCTGGGGCCAACGTCCTGACTTTC
cdr3_aa: CASSLRGAGANVLTF

v_call: TRBV12-3/TRBV12-4
clone_size: medium-sized
d_call: NA
j_call: TRBJ1-5
cdr3_nt: TGTGCCAGCAGTTTAGCGGTGCGTCAGCCCCAGCATTTT
cdr3_aa: CASSLAVRQPQHF

v_call: TRBV5-4
clone_size: NA
d_call: NA
j_call: TRBJ2-5
cdr3_nt: TGTGCCAGCAGCTTAGGGACGGCCCAAGAGACCCAGTACTTC
cdr3_aa: CASSLGTAQETQYF

v_call: TRBV4-2
clone_size: NA
d_call: NA
j_call: TRBJ2-7
cdr3_nt: TGTGCCAGCAGTTTATCTGGGATTGCCTACGAGCAGTACTTC
cdr3_aa: CASSLSGIAYEQYF

v_call: TRBV6-6
clone_size: few
d_call: NA
j_call: TRBJ1-3
cdr3_nt: TGTGCCAGCAGCTCACAGGACACCATATATTTT
cdr3_aa: CASSSQDTIYF

v_call: TRBV2
clone_size: NA
d_call: NA
j_call: TRBJ2-3
cdr3_nt: TGTGCCAGCAGGTCCCTAAAGGATACGCAGTATTTT
cdr3_aa: CASRSLKDTQYF

v_call: TRBV7-2
clone_size: many
d_call: TRBD1
j_call: TRBJ1-5
cdr3_nt: TGTGCCAGCAGCTTAGGACAGGGGAATCAGCCCCAGCATTTT
cdr3_aa: CASSLGQGNQPQHF

v_call: TRBV6-5
clone_size: many
d_call: TRBD1
j_call: TRBJ2-5
cdr3_nt: TGTGCCAGTTACGGACAGGGCTTATCGAAGACCCAGTACTTC
cdr3_aa: CASYGQGLSKTQYF

v_call: TRBV12-3/TRBV12-4
clone_size: few
d_call: TRBD2
j_call: TRBJ2-7
cdr3_nt: TGTGCCAGCAGCCACAGCGGGACTACCTACGAGCAGTACTTC
cdr3_aa: CASSHSGTTYEQYF

v_call: TRBV5-1
clone_size: few
d_call: TRBD2
j_call: TRBJ2-2
cdr3_nt: TGCGCCAGCAGCTTGGCCCCTAGCGGTAACACCGGGGAGCTGTTTTTT
cdr3_aa: CASSLAPSGNTGELFF

v_call: TRBV20-1
clone_size: few
d_call: NA
j_call: TRBJ2-1
cdr3_nt: TGCAGTGCTAGGGGACTCCGCAATGAGCAGTTCTTC
cdr3_aa: CSARGLRNEQFF

v_call: TRBV7-9
clone_size: NA
d_call: NA
j_call: TRBJ1-4
cdr3_nt: TGTGCCAGCAGCTCAACCGAGGGCGAAAAACTGTTTTTT
cdr3_aa: CASSSTEGEKLFF

v_call: TRBV2
clone_size: many
d_call: TRBD1
j_call: TRBJ2-1
cdr3_nt: TGTGCCAGCAGTCCGACAGGGGGCATGTACAATGAGCAGTTCTTC
cdr3_aa: CASSPTGGMYNEQFF

v_call: TRBV9
clone_size: NA
d_call: NA
j_call: TRBJ1-1
cdr3_nt: TGTGCCAGCAGCGTCGACGGAAGTTTCACTGAAGCTTTCTTT
cdr3_aa: CASSVDGSFTEAFF

v_call: TRBV7-8
clone_size: many
d_call: TRBD2
j_call: TRBJ2-1
cdr3_nt: TGTGCCAGCAGCGGCGGGGGGTACAATGAGCAGTTCTTC
cdr3_aa: CASSGGGYNEQFF